The 13 T cell receptor beta chains reported below all come from one sample, sequenced in a study of control samples from healthy donors and cancer patients. Sequenced by immunoSEQ multiplex PCR; TCRdb stores in-frame clones only, minus some. Here the sample spans about 250,000 clones, over 70% being singletons. The sample consisted of PBMCs. The receptors were gathered from a woman aged 60-70 years with lung cancer.

This chain joins TRBV5-1 and TRBJ2-7; the D gene could be TRBD1 or TRBD2 (5 bases each). This CDR3 is 14 amino acids long. Germline V CDR1 and CDR2: SGHRS, YFSETQ. V shed 2 bases and J shed 0 bases, with 9 bases lying between them. Here the CDR3 reads CASSFGDPSYEQYF. The CDR3 DNA reads as TGCGCCAGCAGCTTTGGGGACCCCTCCTACGAGCAGTACTTC. Full variable domain (missing parts from reference TRBV5-1 and TRBJ2-7): KAGVTQTPRYLIKTRGQQVTLSCSPISGHRSVSWYQQTPGQGLQFLFEYFSETQRNKGNFPGRFSGRQFSNSRSEMNVSTLELGDSALYLCASSFGDPSYEQYFGPGTRLTVT.

The chain combines TRBV19 with TRBJ1-4; D is unresolved. V was trimmed by 2 bases and J by 3 bases, leaving 7 bases between them. The germline V gene encodes CDR1 LNHDA and CDR2 SQIVND (reference sequence). The CDR3 is made up of 14 amino acids. As DNA, the CDR3 is TGTGCCAGTAGTATAACAGCGGCTAATGAAAAACTGTTTTTT. Protein sequence: CASSITAANEKLFF. Complete variable domain (other parts from reference TRBV19 and TRBJ1-4): DGGITQSPKYLFRKEGQNVTLSCEQNLNHDAMYWYRQDPGQGLRLIYYSQIVNDFQKGDIAEGYSVSREKKESFPLTVTSAQKNPTAFYLCASSITAANEKLFFGSGTQLSVL.

This clone has only one observation. The chain links TRBV30 to TRBJ1-3; weak D call: TRBD1 (5 bases). Germline CDR1 is GTSNPN and CDR2 is SVGIG (reference sequence). The CDR3 runs to 13 residues. The ends were cut back, 7 bases at V and 0 bases at J, with 10 bases in the middle. The DNA for the CDR3 is TGTGCCTTACAGGAGCTCTCTGGAAACACCATATATTTT. Protein sequence: CALQELSGNTIYF. The full variable domain, with the rest looked up from reference TRBV30 and TRBJ1-3, is SQTIHQWPATLVQPVGSPLSLECTVEGTSNPNLYWYRQAAGRGLQLLFYSVGIGQISSEVPQNLSASRPQDRQFILSSKKLLLSDSGFYLCALQELSGNTIYFGEGSWLTVV.

This clone was counted between two and nine times. The chain is built from TRBV18 and TRBJ1-2; 7 bases match TRBD1. The CDR3 loop spans 15 amino acids. V lost 3 bases to trimming and J lost 7 bases; unmatched junction nucleotides: 11. Germline V gene lookup returns CDR1 KGHSH and CDR2 LQKENI. The CDR3 DNA follows: TGTGCCAGCTCACCCGGTCCGACAGGGTTACTTGGCTACACCTTC. This translates into CASSPGPTGLLGYTF.

The chain carries TRBV5-5 and TRBJ1-1, with unresolved D. CDR1 and CDR2 (germline): SGHKS, YYEKEE (reference sequence). V was trimmed by 4 bases and J by 0 bases, leaving 13 bases between them. The CDR3 sequence is 15 residues long. CDR3 coding DNA: TGTGCCAGCAGCAATTGGAGGGATATGAACACTGAAGCTTTCTTT. It encodes CASSNWRDMNTEAFF.

The chain is built from TRBV2 and TRBJ2-1; D perhaps matches TRBD2 (6 bases). Between the trimmed V and J ends, which lost 7 bases and 5 bases, there was a span of 12 bases. The CDR3 is made up of 13 amino acids. The V gene's germline CDR1 is SNHLY and CDR2 FYNNEI. In nucleotides, the CDR3 is TGTGCCAGCACCCCTAGCGCCGACAATGAGCAGTTCTTC. Translating it yields CASTPSADNEQFF. The full variable domain, completed using reference TRBV2 and TRBJ2-1, is EPEVTQTPSHQVTQMGQEVILRCVPISNHLYFYWYRQILGQKVEFLVSFYNNEISEKSEIFDDQFSVERPDGSNFTLKIRSTKLEDSAMYFCASTPSADNEQFFGPGTRLTVL.

V is TRBV7-9 and J is TRBJ1-1; tentative D call: TRBD1 (6 bases). The CDR3 runs 14 residues. Germline V gives CDR1 SEHNR, CDR2 FQNEAQ (reference sequence). V gave up 3 bases and J gave up 6 bases, with 14 bases separating them. Written as DNA, the CDR3 is TGTGCCAGCAGCTTCGACAGGTTTGGTTCTGAAGCTTTCTTT. This gives the protein CASSFDRFGSEAFF. The variable domain in full, with the rest retrieved from reference TRBV7-9 and TRBJ1-1, is DTGVSQNPRHKITKRGQNVTFRCDPISEHNRLYWYRQTLGQGPEFLTYFQNEAQLEKSRLLSDRFSAERPKGSFSTLEIQRTEQGDSAMYLCASSFDRFGSEAFFGQGTRLTVV.

The genes are TRBV2 and TRBJ2-4; 14 bases map to TRBD2. Germline V lookup: CDR1 SNHLY, CDR2 FYNNEI. Trimming cost V 7 bases and J 7 bases; bases outside gene matches: 12. The CDR3 extends over 17 amino acids. The CDR3 protein is CASTHTPTSGRGNIQYF. The CDR3 DNA reads as TGTGCCAGCACCCACACGCCGACTAGCGGGAGGGGGAACATTCAGTACTTC.

The genes are TRBV4-1 and TRBJ2-2, with no clear D. Per germline, CDR1 MGHRA and CDR2 YSYEKL. The V and J ends lost 3 bases and 3 bases respectively, with 11 bases between them. The CDR3 runs to 15 residues. The CDR3 loop reads CASSQGSRDTGELFF. The CDR3 DNA reads TGCGCCAGCAGCCAGGGGTCGCGAGACACCGGGGAGCTGTTTTTT.

This clone is a singleton in its sample. This chain connects TRBV5-1 to TRBJ1-1; D not resolved. Trimming removed 4 bases from V and 1 base from J, with 11 bases in between. There are 14 residues in the CDR3. Germline CDR1 SGHRS, CDR2 YFSETQ. This chain's CDR3 is CASSQQTKNTEAFF. For the CDR3, the DNA is TGCGCCAGCAGCCAGCAGACGAAGAACACTGAAGCTTTCTTT.

V and J are TRBV5-4 and TRBJ2-3; 14 bases are a match to TRBD2. This CDR3 comprises 16 residues. J gave up 3 bases and V 5 bases, and 5 bases lay outside the gene matches. Germline-derived CDR1 and CDR2 are SGHNT and YYREEE (reference sequence). DNA for the CDR3: TGTGCCAGCAGATCGGGACTAGCGGGAGATACAGATACGCAGTATTTT. Its protein product is CASRSGLAGDTDTQYF.

The chain employs TRBV19 and TRBJ2-4; 11 nucleotides line up with TRBD2. V was clipped by 7 bases and J by 12 bases; unmatched bases: 11. This CDR3 is built from 14 residues. CDR1 and CDR2 (germline): LNHDA, SQIVND (reference sequence). The CDR3 coding sequence is TGTGCCAGTAACCCGGGACTAGCGGTCCCCACTCAGTACTTC. Its protein product is CASNPGLAVPTQYF.

About this clone: This likely reflects a read error, since a far larger clone is one base away. This chain links TRBV9 with TRBJ1-1, with D uncertain. CDR3 length equals 13 residues. Germline lookup yields CDR1 SGDLS and CDR2 YYNGEE. Deletions cut 0 bases from V and 1 base from J, with 4 bases between. The DNA for the CDR3 is TGTGCCAGCAGCGTAGACCGGAACACTGAAGCTTTCTTT. Amino acid sequence: CASSVDRNTEAFF.